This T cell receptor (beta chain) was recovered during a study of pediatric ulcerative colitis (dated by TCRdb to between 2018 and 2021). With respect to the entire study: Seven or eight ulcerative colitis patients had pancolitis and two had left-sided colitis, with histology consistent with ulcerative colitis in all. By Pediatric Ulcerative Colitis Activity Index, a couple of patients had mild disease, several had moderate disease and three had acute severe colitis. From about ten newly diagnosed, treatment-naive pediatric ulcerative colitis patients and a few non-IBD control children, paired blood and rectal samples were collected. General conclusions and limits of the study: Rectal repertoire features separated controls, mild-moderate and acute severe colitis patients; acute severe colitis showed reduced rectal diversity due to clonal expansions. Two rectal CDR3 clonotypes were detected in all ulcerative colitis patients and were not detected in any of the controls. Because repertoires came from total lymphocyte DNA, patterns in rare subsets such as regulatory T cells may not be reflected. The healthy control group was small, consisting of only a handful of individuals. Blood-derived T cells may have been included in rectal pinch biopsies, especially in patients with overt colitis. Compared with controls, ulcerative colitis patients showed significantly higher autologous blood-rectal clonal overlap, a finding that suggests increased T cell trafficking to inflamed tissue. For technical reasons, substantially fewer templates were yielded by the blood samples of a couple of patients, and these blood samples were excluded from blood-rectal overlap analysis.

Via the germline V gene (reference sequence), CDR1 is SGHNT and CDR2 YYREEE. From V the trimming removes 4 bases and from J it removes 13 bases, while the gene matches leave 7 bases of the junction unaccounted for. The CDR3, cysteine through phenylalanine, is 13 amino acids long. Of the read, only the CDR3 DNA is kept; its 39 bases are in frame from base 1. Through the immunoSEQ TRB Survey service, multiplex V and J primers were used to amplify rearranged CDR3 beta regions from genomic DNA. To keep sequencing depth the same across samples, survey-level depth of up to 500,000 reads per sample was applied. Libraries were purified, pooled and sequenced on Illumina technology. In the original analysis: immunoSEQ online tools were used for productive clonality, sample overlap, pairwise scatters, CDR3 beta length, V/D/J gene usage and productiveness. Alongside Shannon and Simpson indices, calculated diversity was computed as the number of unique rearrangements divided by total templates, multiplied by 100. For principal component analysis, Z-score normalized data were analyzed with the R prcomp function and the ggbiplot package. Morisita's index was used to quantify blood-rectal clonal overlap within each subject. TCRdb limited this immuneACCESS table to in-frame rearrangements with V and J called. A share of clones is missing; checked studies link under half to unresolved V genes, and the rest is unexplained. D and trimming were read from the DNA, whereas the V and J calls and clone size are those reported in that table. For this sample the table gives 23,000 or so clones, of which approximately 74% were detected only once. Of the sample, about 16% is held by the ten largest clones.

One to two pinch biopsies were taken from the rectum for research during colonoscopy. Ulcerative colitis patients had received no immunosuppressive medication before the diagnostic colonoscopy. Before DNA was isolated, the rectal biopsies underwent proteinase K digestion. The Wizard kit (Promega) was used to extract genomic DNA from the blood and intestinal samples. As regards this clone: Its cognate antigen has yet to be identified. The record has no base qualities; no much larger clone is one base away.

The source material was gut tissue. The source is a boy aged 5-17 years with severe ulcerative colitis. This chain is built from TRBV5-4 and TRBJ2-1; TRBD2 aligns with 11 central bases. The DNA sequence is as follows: TGTGCCAGCAGCACTAGACTAGCGGGGAAACAGTTCTTC. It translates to CASSTRLAGKQFF. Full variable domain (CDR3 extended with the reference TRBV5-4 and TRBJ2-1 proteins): ETGVTQSPTHLIKTRGQQVTLRCSSQSGHNTVSWYQQALGQGPQFIFQYYREEENGRGNFPPRFSGLQFPNYSSELNVNALELDDSALYLCASSTRLAGKQFFGPGTRLTVL.